These 18 T cell receptor beta chains were sequenced from one sample in a study of T cell changes during pregnancy in multiple sclerosis. Some clones are missing from TCRdb's copy, which holds only in-frame ones; the method was immunoSEQ multiplex PCR. The data show under 110,000 clones, 91% seen once. The source was peripheral blood, collected before pregnancy. These receptors were obtained from a female donor with multiple sclerosis, enrolled in a pregnancy study.

The CDR3 sequence: CASSLVGRMNTEAFF. As DNA, the CDR3 is TGTGCCAGCAGCTTGGTTGGGCGTATGAACACTGAAGCTTTCTTT. This chain connects TRBV5-6 to TRBJ1-1; the D is unclear. CDR3 length equals 15 residues. Germline loops: CDR1 SGHDT, CDR2 YYEEEE. V was cut by 0 bases and J by 0 bases, with 9 bases left in between.

The chain carries TRBV19 and TRBJ1-5, with 10 bases aligning to TRBD1. Germline V gene lookup returns CDR1 LNHDA and CDR2 SQIVND (reference sequence). The J segment lost 5 bases and the V segment lost 9 bases, leaving 10 bases of the junction unmatched. The CDR3 runs 15 residues. In nucleotides, the CDR3 is TGTGCCAGCCACTCCTGGGGACAGGGGTATCAGCCCCAGCATTTT. Protein product: CASHSWGQGYQPQHF.

V is TRBV9 and J is TRBJ1-4; D remains ambiguous. The CDR3 is made up of 15 amino acids. The ends were cut back, 0 bases at V and 1 base at J, with 7 bases in the middle. Germline-derived CDR1 and CDR2 are SGDLS and YYNGEE. In nucleotides, the CDR3 is TGTGCCAGCAGCGTAGCTCCGGGAACTAATGAAAAACTGTTTTTT. Protein product: CASSVAPGTNEKLFF.

The chain recombines TRBV4-1 with TRBJ1-6, with a possible D match to TRBD1 (6 bases). This CDR3 has 16 residues. Germline V lookup: CDR1 MGHRA, CDR2 YSYEKL. Trimming stripped 3 bases from V and 10 bases from J, with 19 bases between. CDR3 DNA sequence: TGCGCCAGCAGCCAGTATTCCGGCAGGGGAGGGTCACCCCTCCACTTT. Encoded protein: CASSQYSGRGGSPLHF.

V and J are TRBV5-1 and TRBJ2-5; D might be TRBD1 (5 bases). Germline CDR1 SGHRS, CDR2 YFSETQ. CDR3 length equals 14 residues. The germline V and J ends were trimmed by 4 bases and 1 base, with 11 bases remaining between them. The CDR3 here is CASSLWGRQETQYF. CDR3 coding DNA: TGCGCCAGCAGCCTTTGGGGCCGCCAAGAGACCCAGTACTTC.

This sequence joins TRBV29-1 and TRBJ2-7; TRBD2 matches at 15 bases. CDR1 SQVTM and CDR2 ANQGSEA come from the germline V gene. The trim removed 6 bases at V and 0 bases at J, leaving 6 bases unmatched. This CDR3 has 16 residues. The CDR3 DNA reads as TGCAGCGTCTCGGGACTAGCGGGAGGCCCCTCCTACGAGCAGTACTTC. Translating it yields CSVSGLAGGPSYEQYF.

This chain uses TRBV19 with TRBJ1-2; D is unclear. CDR3 size: 15 residues. V was shortened by 3 bases and J by 0 bases, with 11 bases between the two germline ends. Germline CDR1 and CDR2: LNHDA and SQIVND (reference sequence). CDR3 sequence: CASSIAQVANYGYTF. In DNA, the CDR3 is TGTGCCAGTAGTATCGCCCAGGTAGCTAACTATGGCTACACCTTC.

The chain is built from TRBV15 and TRBJ1-6; 8 positions match TRBD1. Germline CDR1 and CDR2: LNHNV and YYDKDF (reference sequence). The CDR3 contains 15 residues. Trimming took 1 base from V and 7 from J; bases not matched to a gene: 3. As DNA, the CDR3 is TGTGCCACCAGCAGAGGGACAGGGTCCAATTCACCCCTCCACTTT. It codes for CATSRGTGSNSPLHF. The entire variable domain, with the rest obtained from reference TRBV15 and TRBJ1-6, is as follows: DAMVIQNPRYQVTQFGKPVTLSCSQTLNHNVMYWYQQKSSQAPKLLFHYYDKDFNNEADTPDNFQSRRPNTSFCFLDIRSPGLGDTAMYLCATSRGTGSNSPLHFGNGTRLTVT.

The V gene is TRBV2, the J gene TRBJ2-1; TRBD2 matches at 7 bases. Germline V gene lookup returns CDR1 SNHLY and CDR2 FYNNEI. V lost 8 bases and J lost 1; bases outside the gene matches: 8. CDR3 size: 15 residues. The CDR3, as DNA: TGTGCCAGCCACGGGTTAGCGGGTTCCTACAATGAGCAGTTCTTC. Translated, it gives CASHGLAGSYNEQFF.

This clone was detected once. The V call is TRBV9, the J call TRBJ2-7; the match to TRBD1 covers 10 bases. Germline loops: CDR1 SGDLS, CDR2 YYNGEE. The ends lost 7 bases at V and 2 bases at J; junction bases unmatched: 3. This CDR3 is built from 13 residues. CDR3 amino acids: CASPGTGAYEQYF. The CDR3 region has the DNA TGTGCCAGCCCCGGGACAGGGGCCTACGAGCAGTACTTC.

The chain employs TRBV5-1 and TRBJ2-7; weak D call: TRBD1 (5 bases). CDR3 size: 11 residues. V dropped 4 bases and J dropped 6 bases, with 8 bases sitting between them. CDR1 is SGHRS and CDR2 is YFSETQ in the germline V gene. The CDR3 spells CASSATGEQYF. In DNA, the CDR3 is TGCGCCAGCAGCGCTACAGGCGAGCAGTACTTC.

This clone was counted a few times. The chain has TRBV15 and TRBJ1-1; 7 positions agree with TRBD1. V dropped 2 bases and J dropped 7; count of bases not matched to a gene: 4. The CDR3 is 13 residues long. The germline V gene has CDR1 LNHNV and CDR2 YYDKDF (reference sequence). The CDR3 is CATSRTTGVEAFF. The CDR3 region has the DNA TGTGCCACCAGCAGAACTACAGGGGTTGAAGCTTTCTTT.

This clone was recorded once. This chain joins TRBV5-1 and TRBJ1-1; D perhaps matches TRBD1 (5 bases). The germline V and J ends were trimmed by 4 bases and 5 bases, with 9 bases remaining between them. The CDR3 is 12 amino acids. Germline V CDR1 and CDR2: SGHRS, YFSETQ. Written as DNA, the CDR3 is TGCGCCAGCAGCCATGACAGAACTGAAGCTTTCTTT. This gives the protein CASSHDRTEAFF.

The chain is built from TRBV29-1 and TRBJ1-2; TRBD1 aligns across 10 bases. V trimming: 3 bases; J trimming: 4 bases; junction bases outside the gene matches: 8. The V gene's germline CDR1 is SQVTM and CDR2 ANQGSEA. This CDR3 is built from 15 residues. The DNA of the CDR3 is TGCAGCGTTGACCCGCCGGGACAGGGGATCTATGGCTACACCTTC. Amino acids: CSVDPPGQGIYGYTF.

This clone has only one observation. The J gene is TRBJ2-1, the V gene TRBV11-3; 10 nucleotides align to TRBD1. With 5 bases clipped from V and 4 bases from J, the junction kept 8 bases outside the gene matches. The germline CDR1 and CDR2 sequences are SGHNT and YENEEA. The CDR3 covers 16 residues. CDR3 coding DNA: TGTGCCAGCAGCCATCACGGGACAGGGGTTTACAATGAGCAGTTCTTC. This encodes CASSHHGTGVYNEQFF.

The chain joins TRBV7-9 to TRBJ2-7; the match to TRBD2 covers 13 bases. The germline V gene has CDR1 SEHNR and CDR2 FQNEAQ (reference sequence). V lost 4 bases, J lost 4 bases, and 13 bases stayed unmatched. This CDR3 spans 18 amino acids. CDR3 protein: CASSSYGLAGDLLYEQYF. The DNA of the CDR3 is TGTGCCAGCAGCTCGTATGGACTAGCGGGAGATCTTTTATACGAGCAGTACTTC.

V is TRBV27 and J is TRBJ2-1; the match to TRBD2 covers 8 bases. This CDR3 is 15 amino acids long. Losses at the gene ends were 4 bases for V and 6 bases for J; bases not matched to a gene: 8. The germline CDR1 and CDR2 sequences are MNHEY and SMNVEV (reference sequence). This CDR3 is CASSWSGGRGNEQFF. Written as DNA, the CDR3 is TGTGCCAGCAGTTGGAGCGGGGGAAGAGGCAATGAGCAGTTCTTC.

V gene TRBV19 combines with J gene TRBJ2-1; no clear D. The length of the CDR3 is 13 residues. V was clipped by 4 bases and J by 2 bases, with 6 bases between them. Germline CDR1 LNHDA, CDR2 SQIVND (reference sequence). The chain's CDR3 is CASSSGTYNEQFF. The CDR3 coding sequence is TGTGCCAGTAGTAGCGGTACCTACAATGAGCAGTTCTTC.